Only one count was recorded for the clone carrying this T cell receptor (beta chain). Its specificity is not known. This sample stems from a study of identical twins. Findings and limits, study-wide: Abundant beta clonotypes from cord blood bore fewer insertions; memory repertoires lacked this pattern. These conclusions were based on statistical analysis (cross-sectional, not following the same donors).

MiXCR was run by TCRdb on the 5' RACE reads, yielding one entry per CDR3 protein. The table records some 440,000 distinct CDR3 sequences, 20% to 25% of them present only once. V was cut by 3 bases and J by 6 bases, with 12 bases left in between. CDR1 and CDR2 (germline): SGHDT, YYEEEE. This CDR3 has 13 residues. The same specimen was also included in a second study, on T cells expressing NK-cell markers. That work states: Only alpha-beta TCR T cells were sorted in several experiments, using an anti-gamma-delta TCR antibody. The leading position in the CD3+CD56-NKG2C+ fraction of a few donors also went to these clonotypes.

This chain connects TRBV5-6 to TRBJ1-1; D is undetermined. The TCR was taken from a woman aged 18-30 years in good health. Sequencing was carried out using CD4+ T cells sorted from blood. The CDR3 DNA is TGTGCCAGCAGCTATGGACGGGTGGCTGAAGCTTTCTTT. Amino acids: CASSYGRVAEAFF.